The clone carrying this T cell receptor (beta chain) appeared a single time. The entry originates in a study of T cell changes during pregnancy in multiple sclerosis. Germline V gives CDR1 LGHNA, CDR2 YSLEER. Unmatched junction bases numbered 20, after V lost 8 bases and J lost 4 bases. This CDR3 has 19 amino acids. The repertoire was sequenced with immunoSEQ multiplex PCR; TCRdb's copy has only in-frame clones and lacks some. The sample consists of tens of thousands of clones, under 95% of them appearing once. Sequencing was performed on CD8+ T cells from peripheral blood mononuclear cells, taken in the second trimester of pregnancy. This sequence joins TRBV4-3 and TRBJ2-1, with 10 nucleotides matching TRBD2. This sequence was found in a female donor with multiple sclerosis, enrolled in a pregnancy study. The CDR3 coding sequence is TGCGCCAGCTCTATAGCGGGAGGCCCCTACGGGTTATCTTACAATGAGCAGTTCTTC. This sequence encodes CASSIAGGPYGLSYNEQFF.